A selection of T cell receptor beta chains follows, all from one sample in a study of technical replicates of blood from a handful of donors. Profiling relied on immunoSEQ multiplex PCR, and the TCRdb table lists in-frame clones only, not all of them. The repertoire holds 80,000 or so clones, with more than 90% as singletons. Sequencing input: T cells isolated from PBMCs. These TCRs come from a human donor in good health. Both conserved end residues are part of each CDR3. The D gene is left open where the match is weak. Some rows have no size entry. The others give once, few or many, or a class for an expanded clone.

clone_size	cdr3_length	v_call	d_call	j_call	cdr3_aa	cdr3_nt
NA	16	TRBV7-8	TRBD2	TRBJ2-1	CASSLGLAGVYNEQFF	TGTGCCAGCAGCTTAGGACTAGCGGGAGTATACAATGAGCAGTTCTTC
NA	13	TRBV29-1	TRBD1	TRBJ1-2	CSVDGTGGCGYTF	TGCAGCGTTGACGGGACAGGGGGCTGTGGCTACACCTTC
once	13	TRBV28	NA	TRBJ1-5	CASRRRDNQPQHF	TGTGCCAGCAGACGCCGGGACAATCAGCCCCAGCATTTT
NA	16	TRBV5-4	TRBD1	TRBJ1-1	CASSSSPGTENTEAFF	TGTGCCAGCAGCTCGTCGCCTGGGACAGAGAACACTGAAGCTTTCTTT
NA	13	TRBV4-1	NA	TRBJ1-2	CASSQSSSYGYTF	TGCGCCAGCAGCCAATCGAGTTCCTATGGCTACACCTTC
NA	15	TRBV19	TRBD2	TRBJ2-5	CASSFGGGRKETQYF	TGTGCCAGTAGTTTCGGGGGGGGGCGAAAAGAGACCCAGTACTTC
NA	16	TRBV19	NA	TRBJ1-1	CASSLQRQSMNTEAFF	TGTGCCAGTAGTCTACAGCGACAGAGCATGAACACTGAAGCTTTCTTT
NA	14	TRBV7-9	TRBD2	TRBJ2-7	CASSPGGLSYEQYF	TGTGCCAGCAGCCCGGGGGGACTCTCTTACGAGCAGTACTTC
NA	16	TRBV7-9	TRBD2	TRBJ2-3	CASSLAAGGNTDTQYF	TGTGCCAGCAGCTTAGCAGCGGGGGGCAACACAGATACGCAGTATTTT
NA	13	TRBV7-9	NA	TRBJ2-7	CASSLREAYEQYF	TGTGCCAGCAGCTTAAGAGAAGCCTACGAGCAGTACTTC
NA	14	TRBV7-3	NA	TRBJ2-2	CASSKEPDTGELFF	TGTGCCAGCAGCAAGGAGCCCGACACCGGGGAGCTGTTTTTT
once	13	TRBV6-5	NA	TRBJ1-1	CASSYLGGTEAFF	TGTGCCAGCAGTTACCTCGGGGGCACTGAAGCTTTCTTT
once	14	TRBV19	TRBD1	TRBJ1-3	CASSIRGPGNTIYF	TGTGCCAGTAGTATAAGGGGGCCTGGAAACACCATATATTTT
NA	14	TRBV27	NA	TRBJ1-2	CASSSAGSFYGYTF	TGTGCCAGCAGTTCCGCAGGCTCCTTCTATGGCTACACCTTC
NA	13	TRBV6-1	TRBD1	TRBJ1-2	CASSATDRVGYTF	TGTGCCAGCAGTGCCACCGACAGGGTAGGCTACACCTTC
NA	14	TRBV9	NA	TRBJ2-6	CASSASPGANVLTF	TGTGCCAGCAGCGCAAGTCCTGGGGCCAACGTTCTGACTTTC
NA	14	TRBV7-9	TRBD1	TRBJ2-7	CASSLDRGLYEQYF	TGTGCCAGCAGCTTAGACAGGGGGCTCTACGAGCAGTACTTC
NA	14	TRBV10-3	TRBD2	TRBJ2-3	CAISPSGNTDTQYF	TGTGCCATCAGCCCTAGCGGAAACACAGATACGCAGTATTTT
NA	15	TRBV19	TRBD1	TRBJ2-7	CASSMTGTGIDEQYF	TGTGCCAGTAGTATGACCGGGACAGGGATCGACGAGCAGTACTTC
NA	17	TRBV4-3	TRBD2	TRBJ2-3	CASSTHRLAGLTDTQYF	TGCGCCAGCAGCACCCATCGACTAGCGGGATTGACAGATACGCAGTATTTT
NA	13	TRBV6-5	NA	TRBJ1-2	CASSYGGARGYTF	TGTGCCAGCAGTTATGGGGGGGCTCGTGGCTACACCTTC
NA	11	TRBV5-1	NA	TRBJ2-5	CASSRSETQYF	TGCGCCAGCAGTCGTTCGGAGACCCAGTACTTC
NA	15	TRBV6-5	NA	TRBJ2-1	CATGSRGSSYNEQFF	TGTGCCACCGGCTCCCGGGGTAGCTCCTACAATGAGCAGTTCTTC
NA	17	TRBV5-4	TRBD2	TRBJ2-7	CASSSQLAGGPHDEQYF	TGTGCCAGCAGCAGTCAACTAGCGGGAGGGCCTCACGACGAGCAGTACTTC
NA	14	TRBV28	TRBD1	TRBJ2-7	CATSGTGGIYEQYF	TGTGCCACCTCCGGGACAGGGGGAATCTACGAGCAGTACTTC
once	11	TRBV6-6	NA	TRBJ1-1	CASRITGEAFF	TGTGCCAGCAGAATAACAGGGGAAGCTTTCTTT
NA	14	TRBV5-1	TRBD1	TRBJ1-4	CASSPDREGEKLFF	TGCGCCAGCAGCCCGGACAGGGAGGGAGAAAAACTGTTTTTT